Below, 27 T cell receptor beta chains from the same sample are listed, as sequenced in a study of blood T cell repertoires in COVID-19. Repertoires were generated with immunoSEQ multiplex PCR, while TCRdb's copy carries only in-frame clones and drops some. Of a few hundred thousand clones listed, 90% are singletons. What was sequenced was PBMCs or T cells enriched from blood (not recorded which). These receptors were collected from a man aged 18 to 30 who had recovered from COVID-19.

This sequence joins TRBV2 and TRBJ2-7; D ambiguous. The V end lost 7 bases, the J end lost 3 bases, and 16 bases lay between the germline ends. Germline-derived CDR1 and CDR2 are SNHLY and FYNNEI. The CDR3 runs to 14 residues. In DNA, the CDR3 is TGTGCCAGCAAACTATCAGCCATGGGCTACGAGCAGTACTTC. It specifies CASKLSAMGYEQYF. Full variable domain (outside the CDR3, taken from reference TRBV2 and TRBJ2-7): EPEVTQTPSHQVTQMGQEVILRCVPISNHLYFYWYRQILGQKVEFLVSFYNNEISEKSEIFDDQFSVERPDGSNFTLKIRSTKLEDSAMYFCASKLSAMGYEQYFGPGTRLTVT.

The V call is TRBV6-5, the J call TRBJ2-1; TRBD2 matches at 9 bases. Germline loops: CDR1 MNHEY, CDR2 SVGAGI. This CDR3 has 16 amino acids. V was pared by 2 bases and J by 8 bases, with 10 bases of the junction left unmatched. The CDR3 sequence: CASSYTSGLATDEQFF. The CDR3 bases are TGTGCCAGCAGTTACACATCCGGACTAGCGACCGATGAGCAGTTCTTC.

The V gene is TRBV5-1, the J gene TRBJ2-2, with D unresolved. In germline, CDR1 is SGHRS, CDR2 YFSETQ. The length of the CDR3 is 15 residues. The V and J ends lost 0 bases and 2 bases respectively, with 8 bases between them. This CDR3 is CASSLGASNTGELFF. The CDR3 coding sequence is TGCGCCAGCAGCTTGGGAGCGAGTAACACCGGGGAGCTGTTTTTT.

The V and J genes are TRBV6-5 and TRBJ1-6, with D perhaps TRBD1 (5 bases). Germline V gives CDR1 MNHEY, CDR2 SVGAGI. The CDR3 is made up of 15 amino acids. Trimming shortened V by 4 bases and J by 9 bases, and 16 bases separated the two germline ends. CDR3 coding DNA: TGTGCCAGCAGTTCGGTCAGGGTCGGACGTTCACCCCTCCACTTT. Its protein is CASSSVRVGRSPLHF.

This chain connects TRBV19 to TRBJ1-2; possibly TRBD1 for D (6 bases). The CDR3 covers 15 residues. The germline V and J ends were trimmed by 4 bases and 4 bases, with 16 bases remaining between them. Germline CDR1 reads LNHDA; CDR2 reads SQIVND (reference sequence). CDR3 region: CASSTPGHIVYGYTF. Here the CDR3 DNA reads TGTGCCAGTAGTACCCCGGGACACATCGTCTATGGCTACACCTTC.

The V call is TRBV6-1, the J call TRBJ2-3; D not certain. The CDR3 has 12 residues. Germline V CDR1 and CDR2: MNHNS, SASEGT. Trimming took 3 bases from V and 4 from J, leaving 5 bases between them. The CDR3 coding sequence is TGTGCCAGCAGTGATCTAGCAGATACGCAGTATTTT. Its protein product is CASSDLADTQYF.

V gene TRBV7-9 combines with J gene TRBJ2-3; D may be TRBD2 (6 bases). Trimming removed 1 base at V and 4 bases at J, with 15 bases between. Germline assignment: CDR1 SEHNR and CDR2 FQNEAQ (reference sequence). The CDR3 loop spans 16 amino acids. CDR3 DNA: TGTGCCAGCAGCTTAGTTTACGGGAGTCGAGCAGATACGCAGTATTTT. Residues: CASSLVYGSRADTQYF.

The chain has TRBV7-3 and TRBJ2-2, with D unresolved. Trimming took off 4 bases at V and 5 bases at J, with 5 bases between the two ends. This CDR3 comprises 12 residues. Germline values: CDR1 SGHTA, CDR2 FQGTGA. The CDR3 is CASSSRTGELFF. For the CDR3, the DNA is TGTGCCAGCAGCTCTCGGACCGGGGAGCTGTTTTTT.

This chain joins TRBV4-1 and TRBJ1-1, with TRBD1 matching over 9 bases. CDR1 is MGHRA, CDR2 YSYEKL, per germline. This CDR3 has 15 residues. The V and J ends lost 3 bases and 3 bases, in that order; junction bases with no gene match: 5. As DNA, the CDR3 is TGCGCCAGCAGCCAGACCGGGACAGGGTACACTGAAGCTTTCTTT. Protein: CASSQTGTGYTEAFF.

This clone was counted a few times. J is TRBJ2-7 and V is TRBV5-1, with 10 bases matching TRBD2. Germline assignment: CDR1 SGHRS and CDR2 YFSETQ. This CDR3 spans 15 amino acids. Trimming cost V 6 bases and J 3 bases; bases outside gene matches: 9. As DNA, the CDR3 is TGCGCCAGCACCAAAGGAGCTAGCGGGAGCTACGAGCAGTACTTC. Its translation: CASTKGASGSYEQYF.

The V and J genes are TRBV6-5 and TRBJ2-5, with 14 bases identical to TRBD2. This CDR3 contains 15 residues. The V gene end was trimmed by 6 bases and the J gene end by 5 bases; junction bases not matched to a gene: 5. CDR1 is MNHEY and CDR2 is SVGAGI in the germline V gene. For the CDR3, the DNA is TGTGCCAGCAGGACTAGCGGGAGGGGTGTGGAGACCCAGTACTTC. It yields the protein CASRTSGRGVETQYF.

This rearrangement joins TRBV30 to TRBJ1-5; TRBD1 matches 7 bases. The CDR3 is 16 amino acids. Germline trimming cut 3 bases from V and 6 bases from J; bases unmatched to any gene: 14. Per germline, CDR1 GTSNPN and CDR2 SVGIG (reference sequence). The CDR3 DNA sequence: TGTGCCTGGAGCCCAAACGGGAGGGGGCCCATTCAGCCCCAGCATTTT. It codes for CAWSPNGRGPIQPQHF.

This clone was seen only a few times. The gene calls are TRBV11-3 and TRBJ1-1; 7 bases fit TRBD1. This CDR3 has 15 amino acids. Germline CDR1 is SGHNT and CDR2 is YENEEA. The J segment lost 11 bases and the V segment lost 0 bases, leaving 12 bases of the junction unmatched. CDR3 DNA sequence: TGTGCCAGCAGCTTAGATCCGACCTACAGGGGACGGGCTTTCTTT. Protein sequence: CASSLDPTYRGRAFF.

CDR3 residues: CASSPRVSNTEAFF. The CDR3 coding sequence is TGTGCCAGCTCACCCAGGGTGTCGAACACTGAAGCTTTCTTT. The chain joins TRBV18 to TRBJ1-1; D is possibly TRBD1 (5 bases). Trimming took off 3 bases at V and 1 base at J, with 9 bases between the two ends. This CDR3 spans 14 amino acids. Germline CDR1 and CDR2: KGHSH and LQKENI.

V and J are TRBV5-1 and TRBJ1-4; D might be TRBD1 (6 bases). CDR3 length: 15 amino acids. V was pared by 0 bases and J by 6 bases, with 12 bases between. Germline V CDR1 and CDR2: SGHRS, YFSETQ. DNA for the CDR3: TGCGCCAGCAGCTTGGGCGGCAAGGGGGATGAAAAACTGTTTTTT. This gives the protein CASSLGGKGDEKLFF.

The V and J genes are TRBV5-4 and TRBJ2-7, with D possibly TRBD2 on 6 matching bases. Trimming took off 0 bases at V and 3 bases at J, with 13 bases between the two ends. Germline V CDR1 and CDR2: SGHNT, YYREEE (reference sequence). This CDR3 is built from 15 residues. CDR3 region: CASSLGAGFDYEQYF. The DNA of the CDR3 is TGTGCCAGCAGCTTGGGGGCGGGGTTTGACTACGAGCAGTACTTC. Variable domain in full (rest from reference TRBV5-4 and TRBJ2-7): ETGVTQSPTHLIKTRGQQVTLRCSSQSGHNTVSWYQQALGQGPQFIFQYYREEENGRGNFPPRFSGLQFPNYSSELNVNALELDDSALYLCASSLGAGFDYEQYFGPGTRLTVT.

The CDR3 sequence is CSVNRGLYEQYF. CDR3 sequence (DNA): TGCAGCGTAAACAGGGGGCTCTACGAGCAGTACTTC. This sequence joins TRBV29-1 and TRBJ2-7; 9 nucleotides match TRBD1. The CDR3 sequence is 12 residues long. J was trimmed by 3 bases and V by 6 bases; bases with no gene match: 3. Germline V gene sequence: CDR1 SQVTM, CDR2 ANQGSEA.

V is TRBV7-9 and J is TRBJ1-2; TRBD1 agrees at 7 bases. Germline loops: CDR1 SEHNR, CDR2 FQNEAQ (reference sequence). The CDR3 has 15 amino acids. Trimming at V came to 7 bases and at J to 6 bases, leaving 14 bases not matched to a gene. The CDR3 loop reads CASISQGSPRNGYTF. CDR3 bases: TGTGCCAGCATATCACAGGGGTCCCCCAGGAATGGCTACACCTTC. Combining the CDR3 with reference TRBV7-9 and TRBJ1-2 gives the whole variable domain DTGVSQNPRHKITKRGQNVTFRCDPISEHNRLYWYRQTLGQGPEFLTYFQNEAQLEKSRLLSDRFSAERPKGSFSTLEIQRTEQGDSAMYLCASISQGSPRNGYTFGSGTRLTVV.

This chain links TRBV7-9 with TRBJ2-2; D is unresolved. This CDR3 has 15 residues. Germline loops: CDR1 SEHNR, CDR2 FQNEAQ (reference sequence). Deletions cut 7 bases from V and 7 bases from J, with 19 bases between. This chain's CDR3 is CASTPAEPAHGELFF. DNA of the CDR3: TGTGCCAGCACCCCGGCGGAGCCGGCCCACGGGGAGCTGTTTTTT.

This chain uses TRBV9 with TRBJ1-2, with 7 nucleotides matching TRBD1. Losses at the gene ends were 0 bases for V and 8 bases for J; bases not matched to a gene: 4. Germline-derived CDR1 and CDR2 are SGDLS and YYNGEE. The CDR3 loop spans 13 amino acids. The CDR3 nucleotides read TGTGCCAGCAGCGTAGACAGGGGACACGGCTACACCTTC. It is translated as CASSVDRGHGYTF. Looking up the rest from reference TRBV9 and TRBJ1-2 gives the full variable domain: DSGVTQTPKHLITATGQRVTLRCSPRSGDLSVYWYQQSLDQGLQFLIQYYNGEERAKGNILERFSAQQFPDLHSELNLSSLELGDSALYFCASSVDRGHGYTFGSGTRLTVV.

This chain joins TRBV28 and TRBJ2-7, with D tentatively TRBD2 (5 bases). Germline V gene sequence: CDR1 MDHEN, CDR2 SYDVKM. The CDR3 sequence is 15 residues long. Trimming took off 1 base at V and 1 base at J, with 11 bases between the two ends. This CDR3 is CASSLFPGLSYEQYF. In nucleotides, the CDR3 is TGTGCCAGCAGTTTATTCCCCGGACTTTCCTACGAGCAGTACTTC.

The chain joins TRBV9 to TRBJ2-2; D gene unclear. The CDR3 runs to 15 residues. CDR1 and CDR2 from the germline V gene are SGDLS and YYNGEE. Trimming pared 0 bases from V and 6 bases from J, leaving 12 bases between. CDR3 protein: CASSVGSLGSGELFF. In DNA form, the CDR3 reads TGTGCCAGCAGCGTAGGGTCTCTTGGCTCCGGGGAGCTGTTTTTT.

The chain recombines TRBV4-1 with TRBJ2-3, with 8 bases that match TRBD2. The germline gives CDR1 MGHRA, CDR2 YSYEKL. V lost 0 bases, J lost 2 bases, and 19 bases stayed unmatched. This CDR3 comprises 21 residues. The CDR3 coding sequence is TGCGCCAGCAGCCAAGATCCGCCCTTCGGGGGGGGCCTTGGGGCCACAGATACGCAGTATTTT. Protein product: CASSQDPPFGGGLGATDTQYF.

The CDR3 DNA reads as TGTGCCAGCAGCGCGGTGTCAGCCTACGAGCAGTACTTC. This codes for CASSAVSAYEQYF. The chain uses TRBV11-2 and TRBJ2-7; D remains ambiguous. CDR1 SGHAT and CDR2 FQNNGV come from the germline V gene. This CDR3 is built from 13 residues. Trimming took off 5 bases at V and 2 bases at J, with 10 bases between the two ends.

The V call is TRBV18, the J call TRBJ1-4; tentatively, D is TRBD1 (5 bases). V was pared by 2 bases and J by 4 bases, with 11 bases between. Germline lookup yields CDR1 KGHSH and CDR2 LQKENI. The CDR3 consists of 15 residues. The chain's CDR3 is CASSPTGGGNEKLFF. The DNA of the CDR3 is TGTGCCAGCTCACCAACTGGGGGAGGTAATGAAAAACTGTTTTTT.

The chain uses TRBV2 and TRBJ2-7; D is unclear. The CDR3 runs 12 residues. Trimming removed 2 bases at V and 5 bases at J, with 7 bases between. Germline V gene lookup returns CDR1 SNHLY and CDR2 FYNNEI. CDR3 in DNA: TGTGCCAGCAGTGAATACCAGAACGAGCAGTACTTC. Amino acid sequence: CASSEYQNEQYF.

The gene calls are TRBV3-1 (or the pseudogene TRBV3-2) and TRBJ2-1; maybe TRBD2 (5 bases). Germline V gene data show CDR1 as LGHDT and CDR2 as YNNKEL (reference sequence). V was shortened by 0 bases and J by 3 bases, with 12 bases between the two germline ends. There are 16 residues in the CDR3. DNA for the CDR3: TGTGCCAGCAGCCAAGATCAGGTAGGAGGCTACAATGAGCAGTTCTTC. This gives the protein CASSQDQVGGYNEQFF.